The rows below give T cell receptor beta chains drawn from one sample of a study of beta chain features in type 1 diabetes. Assay used: immunoSEQ multiplex PCR; TCRdb lists only in-frame clones, some missing. Among roughly 150,000 clones, roughly 9.1% were seen once, and the ten largest hold approximately 2.3%. The sequenced sample consisted of central memory CD4+ T cells from blood. All receptors come from a woman younger than 30 in good health. CDR3s include the opening cysteine and the closing phenylalanine or tryptophan.

>14|TRBJ2-7|TRBV25-1
CASSGDTSSYEQYF
>17|TRBJ1-5|TRBV29-1
CSVVIGGSQGVVQPQHF
>14|TRBJ2-1|TRBV6-5
CASSYRGGYNEQFF
>18|TRBJ2-4|TRBV4-3
CASSPQRGGPGGKNIQYF
>14|TRBJ2-5|TRBV5-1
CASSPGNPQETQYF
>14|TRBJ1-3|TRBV2
CASSRQETGNTIYF
>13|TRBJ1-5|TRBV29-1
CSVLGQSGQPQHF
>15|TRBJ2-2|TRBV10-3
CAIKSSGGATGELFF
>12|TRBJ2-7|TRBV7-9
CASSSAGGHQYF
>15|TRBJ1-2|TRBV25-1
CASSGGQTSNYGYTF
>12|TRBJ1-2|TRBV29-1
CSGTDSNYGYTF
>15|TRBJ2-2|TRBV7-2
CASSPSTGFGGELFF
>14|TRBJ2-1|TRBV6-1
CASSGLAGRNEQFF
>14|TRBJ2-7|TRBV5-1
CASSFVADSYEQYF
>14|TRBJ2-7|TRBV5-1
CASSLRTASGEQYF
>14|TRBJ1-2|TRBV5-1
CASSPTGGNYGYTF
>15|TRBJ2-7|TRBV28
CASSSPGLATYEQYF
>13|TRBJ2-5|TRBV6-5
CASSRGRRETQYF
>14|TRBJ2-3|TRBV7-8
CASSSTRGADTQYF
>17|TRBJ2-3|TRBV4-2
CASSQDKAGGGTDTQYF
>18|TRBJ2-6|TRBV5-1
CASSLTTDPLSGANVLTF
>14|TRBJ2-1|TRBV30
CAWSVLVRGGEQFF
>12|TRBJ1-4|TRBV7-8
CASGQNYEKLFF